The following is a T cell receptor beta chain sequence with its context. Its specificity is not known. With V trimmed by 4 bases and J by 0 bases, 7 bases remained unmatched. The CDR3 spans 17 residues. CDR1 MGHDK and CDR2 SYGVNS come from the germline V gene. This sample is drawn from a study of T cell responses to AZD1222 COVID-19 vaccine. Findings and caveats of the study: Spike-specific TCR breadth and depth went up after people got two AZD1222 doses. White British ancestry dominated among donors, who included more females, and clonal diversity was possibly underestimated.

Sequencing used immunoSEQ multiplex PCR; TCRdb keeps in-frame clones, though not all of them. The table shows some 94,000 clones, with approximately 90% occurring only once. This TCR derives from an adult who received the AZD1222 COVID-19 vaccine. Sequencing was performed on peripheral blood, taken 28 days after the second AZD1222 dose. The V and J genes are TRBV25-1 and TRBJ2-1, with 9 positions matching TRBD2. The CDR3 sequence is CASSGAGGGLSYNEQFF. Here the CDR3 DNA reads TGTGCCAGCAGTGGAGCGGGGGGAGGGCTCTCCTACAATGAGCAGTTCTTC.